This is a list of T cell receptor beta chains from one sample in a study of cytomegalovirus exposure and HLA in healthy donors. Generated by immunoSEQ multiplex PCR, the TCRdb table keeps only in-frame clones and is missing some. The table includes about 250,000 clones, about 93% detected once. Sequenced input: PBMCs. The receptor source for this set is a girl aged 2 to 9 in good health and CMV-seronegative. Both conserved end residues are part of each CDR3. A D gene is named only where the DNA matches it firmly. Rows may omit the clone size; those that give it use once, few, many or a size class.

clone_size j_call v_call d_call cdr3_nt cdr3_aa
NA TRBJ1-1 TRBV5-1 NA TGCGCCAGCAAATTTGTGGGGCCAGGCGACACTGAAGCTTTCTTT CASKFVGPGDTEAFF
NA TRBJ2-5 TRBV5-4 TRBD2 TGTGCCAGCAGCTCTCTAGCGGCGGGGGAGACCCAGTACTTC CASSSLAAGETQYF
few TRBJ2-3 TRBV10-1 TRBD2 TGCGCCAGCAGTGAGTCTTCGGGACTAGCGGGAGGGCCAACAGATACGCAGTATTTT CASSESSGLAGGPTDTQYF
NA TRBJ2-1 TRBV27 NA TGTGCCAGCAGTTCCCATAGTAGTGTATACAATGAGCAGTTCTTC CASSSHSSVYNEQFF
NA TRBJ1-1 TRBV14 TRBD1 TGTGCCAGCAGCCGAGAGACAGGGGTCTATAATGAAGCTTTCTTT CASSRETGVYNEAFF
NA TRBJ2-7 TRBV7-8 TRBD2 TGTGCCAGCAGCTTCGGGACTAGCGGGTATGGGGGGCAGTACTTC CASSFGTSGYGGQYF
few TRBJ2-2 TRBV20-1 NA TGCAGTGCTGGGGGCGGTGGGGAGCTGTTTTTT CSAGGGGELFF
NA TRBJ2-1 TRBV2 TRBD2 TGTGCCAGCAGTTCCGCTAGCGGGAGAAATGAGCAGTTCTTC CASSSASGRNEQFF
NA TRBJ1-2 TRBV19 NA TGTGCCAGTAGTATCAACAAGTCTAACTATGGCTACACCTTC CASSINKSNYGYTF
once TRBJ1-1 TRBV4-1 NA TGCGCCAGCAGCCATGAAGATTACAGGGAGGGAGCTTTCTTT CASSHEDYREGAFF
NA TRBJ2-5 TRBV6-5 TRBD2 TGTGCCAGCAGTTACCCGAGCGGGGGAGAGACCCAGTACTTC CASSYPSGGETQYF
NA TRBJ1-2 TRBV19 TRBD1 TGTGCCAGTAGTAGACAGGGCGCTAACTATGGCTACACCTTC CASSRQGANYGYTF
NA TRBJ1-5 TRBV13 NA TGTGCCAGCAGCTTTAGATTAAATCAGCCCCAGCATTTT CASSFRLNQPQHF
once TRBJ2-2 TRBV2 NA TGTGCCAGCACTGAAGCCGGGGCGAACACCGGGGAGCTGTTTTTT CASTEAGANTGELFF
NA TRBJ1-1 TRBV27 NA TGTGCCAGCAGTTTATACATGGGAGGGGTAAGCACTGAAGCTTTCTTT CASSLYMGGVSTEAFF
NA TRBJ2-7 TRBV6-1 TRBD1 TGTGCCAGCACTAGGGACAGGGGGCCCCTCTACGAGCAGTACTTC CASTRDRGPLYEQYF
NA TRBJ1-6 TRBV28 NA TGTGCCAGCAGTTTAAACGGGAATAATTCACCCCTCCACTTT CASSLNGNNSPLHF
NA TRBJ1-1 TRBV7-9 TRBD1 TGTGCCAGCGCGGACCGGGACAGCCTCCCGGTCGTGGGAAACACTGAAGCTTTCTTT CASADRDSLPVVGNTEAFF
NA TRBJ2-7 TRBV7-2 NA TGTGCCAGCAGCCTGGGGAGAGCCTACGAGCAGTACTTC CASSLGRAYEQYF
NA TRBJ2-3 TRBV7-9 NA TGTGCCAGCAGCTTAGTATTGGCAGGGACTAGCACAGATACGCAGTATTTT CASSLVLAGTSTDTQYF
NA TRBJ2-7 TRBV6-5 NA TGTGCCAGCCTTAACGGGGGCGAGCAGTACTTC CASLNGGEQYF
NA TRBJ2-1 TRBV10-2 TRBD2 TGCGCCACCACCCTAGCGGGAGGGCCGGGCAATGAGCAGTTCTTC CATTLAGGPGNEQFF
few TRBJ1-2 TRBV15 NA TGTGCCACCAGCAGAGATCCAACTAACTATGGCTACACCTTC CATSRDPTNYGYTF
NA TRBJ1-2 TRBV7-6 TRBD1 TGTGCCAGCAGCTTAGCGGGCGCAGGGGGCATCTATGGCTACACCTTC CASSLAGAGGIYGYTF
NA TRBJ1-2 TRBV6-5 NA TGTGCCAGCAGTCCCATCGGGGTTAATGGCTACACCTTC CASSPIGVNGYTF
NA TRBJ2-2 TRBV5-1 TRBD2 TGCGCCAGCAGCTTGACTAGCGGGAGAACCGGGGAGCTGTTTTTT CASSLTSGRTGELFF
few TRBJ1-1 TRBV5-1 NA TGCGCCAGCAGTCGGGATCTCATTGAAGCTTTCTTT CASSRDLIEAFF
NA TRBJ1-1 TRBV7-3 TRBD1 TGTGCCAGCAGCTTAAAACGTGGTGCAGGGGGGAATACTGAAGCTTTCTTT CASSLKRGAGGNTEAFF
NA TRBJ1-1 TRBV7-9 NA TGTGCCAGCAGCCCCCAAGGGGTGAACACTGAAGCTTTCTTT CASSPQGVNTEAFF
NA TRBJ2-3 TRBV6-1 TRBD1 TGTGCCAGCAGTGGTCAGGGGGCCTACACAGATACGCAGTATTTT CASSGQGAYTDTQYF
NA TRBJ2-3 TRBV5-1 TRBD1 TGCGCCAGCAGCTTTCCTCTTGGACAGGGCAAAGGGGCAGATACGCAGTATTTT CASSFPLGQGKGADTQYF
NA TRBJ1-1 TRBV4-1 NA TGCGCCAGCAGCCCCGGACTACCGAACACTGAAGCTTTCTTT CASSPGLPNTEAFF
NA TRBJ2-7 TRBV27 TRBD1 TGTGCCAGCTCGGGGACAGGGGTTCGCGAGCAGTACTTC CASSGTGVREQYF
NA TRBJ1-2 TRBV25-1 NA TGTGCCAGCAGTGAATATGGGGGGAACTATGGCTACACCTTC CASSEYGGNYGYTF
once TRBJ2-7 TRBV10-3 TRBD2 TGTGCCATCAGTGCCGGGGGGTTGACCTACGAGCAGTACTTC CAISAGGLTYEQYF
NA TRBJ2-1 TRBV19 NA TGTGCCAGTAGTATAATCGGGGACTACAATGAGCAGTTCTTC CASSIIGDYNEQFF
NA TRBJ1-5 TRBV7-2 NA TGTGCCAGCAGCTTTAGAGGACAGCCCCAGCATTTT CASSFRGQPQHF
NA TRBJ2-1 TRBV15 NA TGTGCCACCAGCAGAGTGGGGCGGGAGCAGTTCTTC CATSRVGREQFF
once TRBJ1-4 TRBV6-1 NA TGTGCCAGCAGGGCTGCGGGCCTGGAAAAACTGTTTTTT CASRAAGLEKLFF
NA TRBJ2-1 TRBV30 TRBD2 TGTGCCTGGAGTCCCGGAGAGGTCGTTCGTAGCGGGGGTACTACTGAGCAGTTCTTC CAWSPGEVVRSGGTTEQFF
NA TRBJ1-6 TRBV5-1 NA TGCGCCAGCAGCTGGGGGGACTATAATTCACCCCTCCACTTT CASSWGDYNSPLHF
NA TRBJ2-7 TRBV7-2 TRBD2 TGTGCCAGCAGCCCCTCGGGGGGTTCCTACGAGCAGTACTTC CASSPSGGSYEQYF
NA TRBJ2-6 TRBV9 NA TGTGCCAGCAGCGTAGCTGCCCCTAGCTCTGGGGCCAACGTCCTGACTTTC CASSVAAPSSGANVLTF
NA TRBJ1-2 TRBV14 NA TGTGCCAGCAGCCAAGATCCCCCCTCACAGGAGCCAGCAGGCTACACCTTC CASSQDPPSQEPAGYTF
once TRBJ2-7 TRBV7-9 NA TGTGCCAGCAGCTTAGTTCCAGGGGTAGCGGGTGTCTCCTACGAGCAGTACTTC CASSLVPGVAGVSYEQYF
few TRBJ2-2 TRBV5-6 NA TGTGCCAGCAGCTTGGGTGTCGGGATGAACACCGGGGAGCTGTTTTTT CASSLGVGMNTGELFF
NA TRBJ1-3 TRBV5-6 NA TGTGCCAGCAGCTACGAATATGAGTCTGGAAACACCATATATTTT CASSYEYESGNTIYF
NA TRBJ2-7 TRBV28 NA TGTGCCAGCAGGAAACCCCAGGGGATCACCTACGAGCAGTACTTC CASRKPQGITYEQYF
NA TRBJ1-1 TRBV7-6 NA TGTGCCAGCAGCTTAATACATCCGAACACTGAAGCTTTCTTT CASSLIHPNTEAFF
few TRBJ1-1 TRBV29-1 NA TGCAGCGTTATCCCCCAGGGGTTTGACACTGAAGCTTTCTTT CSVIPQGFDTEAFF
NA TRBJ2-7 TRBV2 TRBD1 TGTGCCAGCATTAAATCCGGGACAGGGATGGGCGAGCAGTACTTC CASIKSGTGMGEQYF